This TCR beta chain was captured in a study of T-cell reconstitution after alpha-beta-depleted transplantation in children. With respect to this clonotype: As yet, its antigen is unknown.

This CDR3 is 18 amino acids long. Trimming cost V 3 bases and J 4 bases, with 25 bases left between them. Germline V CDR1 and CDR2: LGHNT, FRNRAP. Study-wide results and limits: Surviving recipient T cells and thymic progenitors accounted for the high day-60 TCRbeta diversity observed in some patients. When one year had passed after transplant, most T-cell counts and diversity came from newly produced T cells. Reported findings indicate that, about two months after transplant, alpha-beta T cells came from several hundred expanded clones, which were derived from non-depleted graft cells.

Unique molecular identifiers featured in how the TCRbeta library was prepared. MiXCR, applied by TCRdb to the PCR reads, yields one record per CDR3 protein. The table includes 800,000 to 1,000,000 distinct CDR3 sequences, around 30% detected once. Source: PBMCs, mostly from graft donor cells, taken 360 days after TCRalphabeta/CD19-depleted stem cell transplant. This clonotype originated in a boy in the first two years of life who had a stem cell transplant for SCID, so the T cells may come from the graft donor. The chain uses TRBV12-5 and TRBJ2-7; no clear D gene. DNA for the CDR3: TGTGCTAGTGGTTTTTCGCTCCGAGAGCCGAACCAAGATTACGAGCAGTACTTC. It codes for CASGFSLREPNQDYEQYF. The full variable domain, in which reference TRBV12-5 and TRBJ2-7 provide the parts outside the CDR3, is DARVTQTPRHKVTEMGQEVTMRCQPILGHNTVFWYRQTMMQGLELLAYFRNRAPLDDSGMPKDRFSAEMPDATLATLKIQPSEPRDSAVYFCASGFSLREPNQDYEQYFGPGTRLTVT.